Below are 5 T cell receptor beta chains sequenced from a single sample in a study of Ad26.COV2.S vaccination and SARS-CoV-2 variants. Sequencing used immunoSEQ multiplex PCR; TCRdb keeps in-frame clones, though not all of them. In the table there are 300,000 to 350,000 clones, approximately 86% of which are singletons. Noted treatment: around 19 received Ad26.COV2.S at low or high dose, single or two shots; 5 received placebo; per-sample allocation not given. Samples analyzed were those drawn on day 63 after the first vaccine or placebo injection. Here the sequenced sample was peripheral blood, taken in a trial of Ad26.COV2.S vaccine versus placebo. All receptors come from a person aged 18-60 years who received the Ad26.COV2.S COVID-19 vaccine or a placebo.

The count of this clone is one. The chain carries TRBV5-1 and TRBJ2-1; TRBD1 matches 7 bases. The CDR3 contains 12 residues. Germline assignment: CDR1 SGHRS and CDR2 YFSETQ. The ends lost 6 bases at V and 6 bases at J; junction bases unmatched: 3. The CDR3 here is CASTRQGNEQFF. CDR3 nucleotide sequence: TGCGCCAGCACTAGACAGGGCAATGAGCAGTTCTTC.

This clone was detected only once. This chain joins TRBV18 and TRBJ1-2, with TRBD1 matching 11 bases. The V gene end was trimmed by 0 bases and the J gene end by 6 bases; junction bases not matched to a gene: 0. In germline, CDR1 is KGHSH, CDR2 LQKENI. The CDR3 spans 14 residues. The CDR3: CASSPPGQGDGYTF. Written as DNA, the CDR3 is TGTGCCAGCTCACCACCGGGACAGGGGGATGGCTACACCTTC.

This chain uses TRBV5-1 with TRBJ1-2, with D unresolved. This CDR3 has 16 residues. Germline assignment: CDR1 SGHRS and CDR2 YFSETQ. The V and J ends lost 0 bases and 0 bases respectively, with 12 bases between them. The CDR3 DNA reads as TGCGCCAGCAGCTTGGAGCGCCGTGGGGCTAACTATGGCTACACCTTC. Its protein is CASSLERRGANYGYTF.

This clone was recorded a few times. The rearrangement links TRBV6-6 to TRBJ2-7; D is uncertain. The CDR3 extends over 12 amino acids. Trimming took off 6 bases at V and 2 bases at J, with 8 bases between the two ends. Germline V gene lookup returns CDR1 MNHNY and CDR2 SVGAGI (reference sequence). The CDR3 nucleotides are TGTGCCAGCAGCGTCGATACCTACGAGCAGTACTTC. Amino acid sequence: CASSVDTYEQYF.

This chain uses TRBV21-1 with TRBJ1-6; the table names TRBD1, a call not compared with the DNA. TRBV21-1 is a pseudogene segment. The CDR3 runs 22 residues. The DNA for the CDR3 is TGTGCCAGCAGCAAAGCTATAGGATCCCGGACAGCCGGGGCATTCCGGGATTCACCCCTCCACTTT. Encoded protein: CASSKAIGSRTAGAFRDSPLHF.